The entry that follows covers one T cell receptor beta chain sequence. The data belong to a study of blood T cell repertoires in COVID-19. Germline V gene lookup returns CDR1 SGDLS and CDR2 YYNGEE. J was trimmed by 3 bases and V by 3 bases; bases with no gene match: 4. The CDR3 is 15 residues long. Per the original methods: Amplification from reference gene primers served as the basis for estimated nucleated cell counts. TCRdb's copy holds only in-frame clones and misses some; the assay was immunoSEQ multiplex PCR. V, J and clone size are taken as reported in that table, and D and trimming were inferred from the DNA itself. The sample lists 45,000 or so clones; about 83% were seen once.

This clonotype was sampled from a woman aged 60 to 75 with acute or convalescent COVID-19. V gene TRBV9 combines with J gene TRBJ1-4, with TRBD1 matching over 8 bases. Material for sequencing was peripheral blood. CDR3 DNA: TGTGCCAGCAGCGCGCAGGGGGCTCCTAATGAAAAACTGTTTTTT. Encoded protein: CASSAQGAPNEKLFF.